The source of this TCR beta chain is a study of monozygotic twins with inflammatory bowel disease. Findings of the study overall: It was in IBD patients that TCRbeta diversity (inverse Simpson) was lower than in healthy co-twins.

Remarks on this clonotype: Its antigen is not known.

Eight distinct reactions (per sample) were used to make the cDNA. The template switching step added UMIs that contained a 6-nucleotide sample barcode. From its re-call of the 5' RACE reads, TCRdb lists each CDR3 protein once, without DNA. The table lists fewer than 550,000 distinct CDR3 sequences, with around 2.4% in the top ten. Looked up from germline, CDR1 is MGHDK and CDR2 is SYGVNS. This CDR3 has 15 residues. The template was total RNA from whole blood, with no T cell sorting. The receptor comes from a human donor with ulcerative colitis or Crohn's disease, or a healthy co-twin of an affected twin (not recorded which). The gene calls are TRBV25-1 and TRBJ2-2; the TCRdb call, TRBD1, lacks DNA for checking. Input material: blood. CDR3 in amino acids: CASSDPGSGTGELFF.